One sample yielded the 4 T cell receptor beta chains listed below, sequenced in a study of identical twins. TCRdb itself ran the 5' RACE reads through MiXCR, one entry per CDR3 protein. The table includes about 690,000 distinct CDR3 sequences, around 5.7% detected once. The specimen sequenced was naive T cells sorted from blood. The receptor set was obtained from a man between 18 and 35 years old in good health.

This clonotype occurred a few times. The DNA for the CDR3 is TGTGCCAGCAGTTTAGTATCCCTAGAATGGCGGGGCACCGGGGAGCTGTTTTTT. Translated: CASSLVSLEWRGTGELFF. This chain uses TRBV12-3 or TRBV12-4 with TRBJ2-2; D is perhaps TRBD2 (6 bases). Trimming pared 1 base from V and 4 bases from J, leaving 19 bases between. The CDR3 is 18 amino acids.

The chain has TRBV4-3 and TRBJ2-7; 8 nucleotides agree with TRBD1. The V and J ends lost 1 base and 3 bases, in that order; junction bases with no gene match: 5. The germline gives CDR1 LGHNA, CDR2 YSLEER. The CDR3 is made up of 15 amino acids. The CDR3 sequence is CASSQGTGRDYEQYF. For the CDR3, the DNA is TGCGCCAGCAGCCAAGGGACAGGGAGAGACTACGAGCAGTACTTC.

In its sample, this clonotype was seen many times. The chain carries TRBV9 and TRBJ2-1; D is ambiguous. This CDR3 comprises 12 residues. V lost 0 bases and J lost 8, with 6 bases in between. Germline CDR1 and CDR2: SGDLS and YYNGEE. This CDR3 is CASSVAQDEQFF. The CDR3 region has the DNA TGTGCCAGCAGCGTAGCTCAGGATGAGCAGTTCTTC.

The sample holds one count of this clonotype. Its ends do not fully match the called genes, so a read error is possible. The chain links TRBV4-2 to TRBJ2-3; D gene unclear. The CDR3 is 15 residues long. Germline values: CDR1 LGHNA, CDR2 YNFKEQ. CDR3: CAGSPGHSDTDTQYF. CDR3 DNA: TGTGCCGGCAGCCCCGGGCACTCAGACACAGATACGCAGTATTTT.